The clone carrying this T cell receptor (beta chain) was seen once. This sample is part of a study of OX40 agonist ivuxolimab in advanced cancers. This CDR3 is built from 15 residues. Germline CDR1 reads SGHTA; CDR2 reads FQGNSA. V lost 5 bases and J lost 1, with 13 bases in between. Using immunoSEQ multiplex PCR, the repertoire was profiled, and TCRdb retains in-frame clones only, with some absent. There are some 54,000 clones in the sample; over 70% occur only once, and 4% to 4.5% lies in the top ten. This material consisted of CD4+ or CD8+ T cells sorted from blood, taken in a trial of the OX40 agonist ivuxolimab. The clonotype was recovered from an adult with an advanced solid tumor such as melanoma, head and neck, liver or kidney cancer. The chain couples TRBV7-2 to TRBJ2-3, with D tentatively TRBD2 (5 bases). The CDR3 reads CASSRLLGGTDTQYF. The CDR3 bases are TGTGCCAGCAGCCGGCTACTCGGGGGCACAGATACGCAGTATTTT. Drawing the rest from reference TRBV7-2 and TRBJ2-3, the complete variable domain is GAGVSQSPSNKVTEKGKDVELRCDPISGHTALYWYRQSLGQGLEFLIYFQGNSAPDKSGLPSDRFSAERTGGSVSTLTIQRTQQEDSAVYLCASSRLLGGTDTQYFGPGTRLTVL.